The present T cell receptor (beta chain) was sequenced within a study of cytomegalovirus exposure and HLA in healthy donors. In the study overall: The approximately 100 million unique TCR beta sequences, from around 200 million T cells, were found by an earlier analysis. Study-wide findings and caveats: Later analysis demonstrated an association between a missense DCLRE1C variant and TCR beta V- and J-gene trimming. Upon later analysis, HLA-associated TCR beta chains proved more clonally expanded than other, equally common chains.

PCR primers comprised 60 Vbeta and 13 Jbeta primers. Here immunoSEQ multiplex PCR was the method, and the copy in TCRdb shows in-frame clones only, minus some. There are about 110,000 clones in the sample; 65% occur only once, and approximately 3.9% lies in the top ten. A remark on this clone: Its antigen remains unknown.

The V gene's germline CDR1 is SGHRS and CDR2 YFSETQ. CDR3 length equals 13 residues. Trimming stripped 9 bases from V and 5 bases from J, with 17 bases between. V gene TRBV5-1 combines with J gene TRBJ2-5; the D gene is possibly TRBD2 (6 bases). The clonotype comes from a man younger than 45 in good health and CMV-seropositive. Sequencing was performed on PBMCs. The CDR3 DNA sequence: TGCGCCACCAGTGGAGGGATTGGGGAGACCCAGTACTTC. This translates into CATSGGIGETQYF.